In its sample, the clone carrying this TCR beta chain was seen many times. Antigen specificity is unknown. The time point was: patch test 1, 2 weeks after DPC sensitization. Treatment described: therapeutic diphenylcyclopropenone sensitization with weekly scalp DPC. Only after blood had been drawn was each patch test applied. Original processing methods: Samples held a median of roughly 100,000 TCRs, range 23,224–690,600. One entry per CDR3 protein, called by TCRdb with MiXCR from the RACE reads. The authors' filters were not applied to this entry. The profile shows around 120,000 distinct CDR3 sequences, roughly an eighth of them singletons. The data derive from a study of human T cells and chemical hapten exposure. The overall study: DPC at 0.01% went onto the upper back in patch tests, read at 6 days. Study conclusions and caveats: Significantly more large CDR3 similarity clusters were formed by expanded TCRs than by controls.

The source was whole blood, collected in connection with sensitization to the hapten diphenylcyclopropenone (DPC). The sequence came from a man aged 18 to 35 with alopecia areata. Some clones in this sample may be carry-over from other donors' samples.

The CDR3: CASSLDRGNTIYF. CDR3 coding DNA: TGTGCCAGCAGCCTCGACAGAGGAAACACCATATATTTT. V usage is TRBV4-2 and J usage is TRBJ1-3; D is possibly TRBD1 (5 bases). Trimming left V 4 bases short and J 4 bases short, with 8 bases between. The CDR3 length is 13 residues. Per the germline V gene, CDR1 is LGHNA and CDR2 is YNFKEQ.